Below are 14 T cell receptor beta chains sequenced from a single sample in a study of T cells after yellow fever vaccination. One entry per CDR3 protein, called by TCRdb with MiXCR from the 5' RACE reads. The table shows 150,000 to 200,000 distinct CDR3 sequences, with about a tenth occurring only once. The material was CD8+ T cells sorted from PBMCs, obtained 45 days after the yellow fever booster vaccination. These receptors all stem from a man between 18 and 35 years old who received the YFV17D yellow fever vaccine.

This clonotype was seen at least ten times. The V and J genes are TRBV20-1 and TRBJ2-3; 7 bases are shared with TRBD2. Looked up from germline, CDR1 is DFQATT and CDR2 is SNEGSKA (reference sequence). This CDR3 is 14 amino acids long. After removal of 2 bases from V and 1 base from J, the junction contained 3 bases not matched to a gene. In nucleotides, the CDR3 is TGCAGTGCTAGATTGGGGGGGGGCACAGATACGCAGTATTTT. Its protein product is CSARLGGGTDTQYF.

This chain uses TRBV10-2 with TRBJ1-1; D not resolved. CDR1 is WSHSY and CDR2 is SAAADI in the germline V gene. V was cut by 4 bases and J by 7 bases, with 13 bases left in between. The CDR3 spans 13 residues. The chain's CDR3 is CASSAAGGDEAFF. The CDR3 region has the DNA TGCGCCAGCAGTGCCGCCGGTGGGGATGAAGCTTTCTTT.

Many counts were recorded for this clonotype. The V gene is TRBV12-3 or TRBV12-4, the J gene TRBJ2-3, with D unclear. V was trimmed by 6 bases and J by 6 bases, leaving 22 bases between them. CDR3 length equals 16 residues. CDR3 amino acids: CASRGGWTPMSDTQYF. The CDR3 DNA is TGTGCCAGCAGGGGCGGTTGGACCCCAATGTCGGATACGCAGTATTTT.

This clonotype was detected ten times or more. The CDR3 loop reads CASSLGVPYEQYF. The CDR3 DNA follows: TGCGCCAGCAGCTTGGGCGTGCCCTACGAGCAGTACTTC. The gene calls are TRBV5-1 and TRBJ2-7, with no clear D. The CDR3 has 13 residues. V lost 0 bases and J lost 2, with 6 bases in between. Germline values: CDR1 SGHRS, CDR2 YFSETQ.

Ten or more counts support this clonotype. This chain joins TRBV4-1 and TRBJ1-1, with 8 bases matching TRBD1. CDR1 is MGHRA and CDR2 is YSYEKL in the germline V gene. With 0 bases clipped from V and 1 base from J, the junction kept 19 bases outside the gene matches. The CDR3 sequence is 21 residues long. The CDR3 protein is CASSQDPVPGTGEKRNTEAFF. In DNA, the CDR3 is TGCGCCAGCAGCCAAGACCCCGTCCCCGGGACAGGAGAAAAGAGGAACACTGAAGCTTTCTTT.

This clonotype was picked up many times. This chain uses TRBV20-1 with TRBJ2-7; D is undetermined. CDR3 length: 12 residues. Germline-derived CDR1 and CDR2 are DFQATT and SNEGSKA (reference sequence). The V end lost 3 bases, the J end lost 3 bases, and 9 bases lay between the germline ends. The CDR3: CSARAVGYEQYF. The CDR3 DNA reads as TGCAGTGCTAGGGCGGTAGGCTACGAGCAGTACTTC.

CDR3 in amino acids: CASSYSIQPLYNEQFF. The CDR3 nucleotides are TGTGCCAGCAGTTACTCGATACAGCCGCTCTACAATGAGCAGTTCTTC. This rearrangement joins TRBV6-6 to TRBJ2-1; D unresolved. The germline CDR1 and CDR2 sequences are MNHNY and SVGAGI (reference sequence). The V end lost 0 bases, the J end lost 3 bases, and 12 bases lay between the germline ends. The CDR3 contains 16 residues.

The J gene is TRBJ2-4, the V gene TRBV20-1, with 7 bases lining up with TRBD1. The CDR3 consists of 16 residues. Germline CDR1 is DFQATT and CDR2 is SNEGSKA (reference sequence). V gave up 0 bases and J gave up 14 bases; unmatched junction bases: 19. The CDR3 nucleotides are TGCAGTGCTAGAGATACCCGGACAGGAGCCGGGGCCGAGGAGTACTTC. This gives the protein CSARDTRTGAGAEEYF.

This clonotype was counted ten times or more. V and J are TRBV20-1 and TRBJ1-2; D gene ambiguous. Germline V gene sequence: CDR1 DFQATT, CDR2 SNEGSKA (reference sequence). The CDR3 runs to 14 residues. The V end was cut by 5 bases, the J end by 8 bases, with 21 bases between. The CDR3: CSARETGSLEGYTF. DNA for the CDR3: TGCAGTGCTCGCGAGACTGGGAGTCTAGAGGGCTACACCTTC.

This clonotype was found a few times. DNA for the CDR3: TGTGCCAGCAGTCCCGGGCCCCGATACGGATCCTACGAGCAGTACGTC. Encoded protein: CASSPGPRYGSYEQYV. The gene calls are TRBV6-2 or TRBV6-3 and TRBJ2-7; D remains unclear. CDR3 length: 16 residues. CDR1 and CDR2 from the germline V gene are MNHEY and SVGEGT. Trimming took off 5 bases at V and 1 base at J, with 18 bases between the two ends.

This clonotype was seen only a few times. The chain uses TRBV4-1 and TRBJ1-1; TRBD1 agrees at 7 bases. The CDR3 consists of 17 residues. V dropped 0 bases and J dropped 1; count of bases not matched to a gene: 8. CDR1 and CDR2 (germline): MGHRA, YSYEKL. For the CDR3, the DNA is TGCGCCAGCAGCCAAGATTGGCGGGACAGCAAGAACACTGAAGCTTTCTTT. It is translated as CASSQDWRDSKNTEAFF.

This clonotype was picked up one time. The chain uses TRBV7-9 and TRBJ2-1; D perhaps matches TRBD2 (6 bases). This CDR3 comprises 15 residues. Looked up from germline, CDR1 is SEHNR and CDR2 is FQNEAQ (reference sequence). Trimming took off 5 bases at V and 6 bases at J, with 17 bases between the two ends. CDR3 DNA: TGTGCCAGCAGCCCAGGTCCACTAGCCTCCAATGAGCAGTTCTTC. It encodes CASSPGPLASNEQFF. Supplemented by reference TRBV7-9 and TRBJ2-1, the full variable domain reads DTGVSQNPRHKITKRGQNVTFRCDPISEHNRLYWYRQTLGQGPEFLTYFQNEAQLEKSRLLSDRFSAERPKGSFSTLEIQRTEQGDSAMYLCASSPGPLASNEQFFGPGTRLTVL.

Ten or more counts support this clonotype. The chain couples TRBV29-1 to TRBJ2-2; D might be TRBD2 (6 bases). Trimming shortened V by 2 bases and J by 1 base, and 17 bases separated the two germline ends. The CDR3 sequence is 17 residues long. Germline-derived CDR1 and CDR2 are SQVTM and ANQGSEA. CDR3 bases: TGCAGCGTTGAATTGGGGGGTCGCGGGGAGAACACCGGGGAGCTGTTTTTT. Its protein is CSVELGGRGENTGELFF.

This clonotype was picked up a small number of times. The V and J genes are TRBV29-1 and TRBJ2-5; D gene ambiguous. Trimming left V 4 bases short and J 3 bases short, with 18 bases between. This CDR3 contains 15 residues. Germline CDR1 SQVTM, CDR2 ANQGSEA. The CDR3 DNA sequence: TGCAGCGTTGTAGGACCGTTAGACGACAAAGAGACCCAGTACTTC. It encodes CSVVGPLDDKETQYF.